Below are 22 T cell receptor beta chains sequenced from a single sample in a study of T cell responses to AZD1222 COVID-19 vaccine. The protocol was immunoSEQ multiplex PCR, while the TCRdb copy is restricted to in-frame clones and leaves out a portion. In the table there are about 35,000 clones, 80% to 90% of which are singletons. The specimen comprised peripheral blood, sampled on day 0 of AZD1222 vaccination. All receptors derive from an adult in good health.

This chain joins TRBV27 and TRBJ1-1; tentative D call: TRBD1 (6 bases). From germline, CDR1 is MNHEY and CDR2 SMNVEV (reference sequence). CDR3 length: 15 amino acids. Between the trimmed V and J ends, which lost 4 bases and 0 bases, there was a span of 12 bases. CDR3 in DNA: TGTGCCAGCAGTTCTCCGGACAGCATGAACACTGAAGCTTTCTTT. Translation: CASSSPDSMNTEAFF.

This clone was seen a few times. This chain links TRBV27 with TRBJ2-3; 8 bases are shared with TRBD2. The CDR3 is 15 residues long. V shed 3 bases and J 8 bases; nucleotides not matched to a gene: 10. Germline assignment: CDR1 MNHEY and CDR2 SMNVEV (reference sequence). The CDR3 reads CASSLSGGAGGTQYF. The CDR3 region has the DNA TGTGCCAGCAGTTTGTCGGGGGGGGCCGGGGGTACGCAGTATTTT.

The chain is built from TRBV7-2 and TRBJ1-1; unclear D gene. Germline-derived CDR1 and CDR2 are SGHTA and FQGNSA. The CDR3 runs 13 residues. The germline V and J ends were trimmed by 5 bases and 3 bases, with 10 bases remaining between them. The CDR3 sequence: CASSGQVDTEAFF. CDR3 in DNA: TGTGCCAGCAGCGGGCAGGTTGACACTGAAGCTTTCTTT.

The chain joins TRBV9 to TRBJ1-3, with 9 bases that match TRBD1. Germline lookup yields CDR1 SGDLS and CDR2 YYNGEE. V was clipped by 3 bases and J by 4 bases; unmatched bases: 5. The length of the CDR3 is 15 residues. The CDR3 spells CASSAPGTGGNTIYF. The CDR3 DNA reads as TGTGCCAGCAGCGCCCCCGGGACAGGGGGAAACACCATATATTTT.

CDR3 nucleotide sequence: TGTGCCAGCAGACAGGGCACAGATACGCAGTATTTT. It translates to CASRQGTDTQYF. The chain has TRBV7-9 and TRBJ2-3, with a possible D match to TRBD1 (5 bases). Germline V gives CDR1 SEHNR, CDR2 FQNEAQ (reference sequence). The CDR3 runs 12 residues. The germline V and J ends were trimmed by 6 bases and 1 base, with 5 bases remaining between them.

CDR3 nucleotides: TGCAGCGTCGAAACCGGGACAGGGGGCAACGAGCAGTACTTC. Translation gives CSVETGTGGNEQYF. V usage is TRBV29-1 and J usage is TRBJ2-7; 12 bases are shared with TRBD1. The V and J ends lost 6 bases and 5 bases, in that order; junction bases with no gene match: 8. The CDR3 extends over 14 amino acids. Germline assignment: CDR1 SQVTM and CDR2 ANQGSEA.

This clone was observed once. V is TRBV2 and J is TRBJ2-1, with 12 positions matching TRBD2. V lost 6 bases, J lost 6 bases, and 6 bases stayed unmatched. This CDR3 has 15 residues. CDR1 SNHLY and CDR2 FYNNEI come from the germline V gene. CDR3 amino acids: CASSLLAGGSNEQFF. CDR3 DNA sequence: TGTGCCAGCAGCTTACTAGCGGGAGGATCCAATGAGCAGTTCTTC. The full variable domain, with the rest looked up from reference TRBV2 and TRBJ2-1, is EPEVTQTPSHQVTQMGQEVILRCVPISNHLYFYWYRQILGQKVEFLVSFYNNEISEKSEIFDDQFSVERPDGSNFTLKIRSTKLEDSAMYFCASSLLAGGSNEQFFGPGTRLTVL.

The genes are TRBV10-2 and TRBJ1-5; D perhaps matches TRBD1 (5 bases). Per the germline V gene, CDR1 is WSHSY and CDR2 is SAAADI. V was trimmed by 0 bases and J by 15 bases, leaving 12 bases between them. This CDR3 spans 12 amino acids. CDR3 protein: CASSESDSPMHF. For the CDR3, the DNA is TGCGCCAGCAGTGAGTCAGACAGTCCCATGCATTTT.

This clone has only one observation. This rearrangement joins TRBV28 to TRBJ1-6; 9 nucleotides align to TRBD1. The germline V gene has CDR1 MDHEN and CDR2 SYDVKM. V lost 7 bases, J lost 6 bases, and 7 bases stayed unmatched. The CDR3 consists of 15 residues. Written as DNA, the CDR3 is TGTGCCAGCATAGCACAGGGGGCGCGTAATTCACCCCTCCACTTT. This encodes CASIAQGARNSPLHF. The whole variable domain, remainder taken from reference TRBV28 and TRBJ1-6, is DVKVTQSSRYLVKRTGEKVFLECVQDMDHENMFWYRQDPGLGLRLIYFSYDVKMKEKGDIPEGYSVSREKKERFSLILESASTNQTSMYLCASIAQGARNSPLHFGNGTRLTVT.

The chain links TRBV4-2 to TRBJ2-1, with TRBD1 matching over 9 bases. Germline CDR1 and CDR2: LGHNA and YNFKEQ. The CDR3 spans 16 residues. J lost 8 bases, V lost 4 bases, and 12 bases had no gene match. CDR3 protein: CASSPPRGTGRHEQFF. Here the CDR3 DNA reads TGTGCCAGCAGCCCCCCGCGCGGGACAGGGAGGCATGAGCAGTTCTTC.

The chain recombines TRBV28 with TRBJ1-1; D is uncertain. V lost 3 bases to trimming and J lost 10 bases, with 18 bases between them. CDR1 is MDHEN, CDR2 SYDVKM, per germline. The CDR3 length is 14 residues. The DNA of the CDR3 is TGTGCCAGCAGTTTCCGGGCCCTTTCAGCGGGAGCTTTCTTT. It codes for CASSFRALSAGAFF.

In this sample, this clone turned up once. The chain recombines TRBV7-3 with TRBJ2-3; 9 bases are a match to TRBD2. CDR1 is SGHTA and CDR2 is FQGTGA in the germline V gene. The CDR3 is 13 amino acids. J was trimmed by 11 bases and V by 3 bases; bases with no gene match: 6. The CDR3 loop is CASSFNLAGLQYF. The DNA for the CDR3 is TGTGCCAGCAGCTTTAACCTAGCGGGACTGCAGTATTTT.

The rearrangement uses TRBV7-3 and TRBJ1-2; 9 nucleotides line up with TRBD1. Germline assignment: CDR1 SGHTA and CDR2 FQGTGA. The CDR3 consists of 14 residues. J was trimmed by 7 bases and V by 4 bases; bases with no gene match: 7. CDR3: CASSSGQGRSGYTF. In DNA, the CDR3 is TGTGCCAGCAGCTCCGGACAGGGGCGGAGTGGCTACACCTTC. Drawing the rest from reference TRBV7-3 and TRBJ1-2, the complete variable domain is GAGVSQTPSNKVTEKGKYVELRCDPISGHTALYWYRQSLGQGPEFLIYFQGTGAADDSGLPNDRFFAVRPEGSVSTLKIQRTERGDSAVYLCASSSGQGRSGYTFGSGTRLTVV.

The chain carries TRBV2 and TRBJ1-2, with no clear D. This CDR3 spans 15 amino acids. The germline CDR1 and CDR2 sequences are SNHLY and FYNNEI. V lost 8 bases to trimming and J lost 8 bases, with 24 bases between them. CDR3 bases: TGTGCCAGCGGCCGAGGAGGCGGTTCCGCTGAGGGCTACACCTTC. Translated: CASGRGGGSAEGYTF.

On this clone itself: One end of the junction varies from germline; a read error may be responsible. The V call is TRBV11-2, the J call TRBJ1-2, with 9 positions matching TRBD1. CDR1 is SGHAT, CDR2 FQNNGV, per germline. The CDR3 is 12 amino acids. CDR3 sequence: CASSPGQGVAYF. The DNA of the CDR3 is TGTGCCAGCAGCCCGGGACAGGGTGTAGCCTACTTC.

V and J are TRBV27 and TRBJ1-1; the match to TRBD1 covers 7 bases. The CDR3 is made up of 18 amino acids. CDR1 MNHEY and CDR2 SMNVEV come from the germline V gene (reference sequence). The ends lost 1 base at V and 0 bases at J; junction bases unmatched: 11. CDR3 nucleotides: TGTGCCAGCAGTTTATTATTTGGGGCCGGGACAGTGAACACTGAAGCTTTCTTT. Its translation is CASSLLFGAGTVNTEAFF.

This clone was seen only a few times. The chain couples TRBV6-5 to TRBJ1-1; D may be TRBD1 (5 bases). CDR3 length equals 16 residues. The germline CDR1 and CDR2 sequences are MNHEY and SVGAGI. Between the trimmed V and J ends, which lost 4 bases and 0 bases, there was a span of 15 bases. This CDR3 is CASSSQGQPMNTEAFF. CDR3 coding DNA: TGTGCCAGCAGTTCTCAGGGTCAGCCTATGAACACTGAAGCTTTCTTT.

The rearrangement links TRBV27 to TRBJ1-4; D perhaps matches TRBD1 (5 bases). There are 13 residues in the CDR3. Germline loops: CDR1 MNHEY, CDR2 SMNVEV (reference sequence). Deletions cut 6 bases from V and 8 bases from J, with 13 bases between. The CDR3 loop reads CASRGQGREKLFF. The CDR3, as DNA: TGTGCCAGCAGGGGTCAGGGCCGGGAAAAACTGTTTTTT.

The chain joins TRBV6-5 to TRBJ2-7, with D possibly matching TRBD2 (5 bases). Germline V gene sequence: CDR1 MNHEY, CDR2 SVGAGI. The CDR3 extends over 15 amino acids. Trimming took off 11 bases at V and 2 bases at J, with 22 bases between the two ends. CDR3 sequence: CAPSTAAARAYEQYF. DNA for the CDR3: TGTGCCCCGAGCACAGCGGCCGCAAGGGCCTACGAGCAGTACTTC.

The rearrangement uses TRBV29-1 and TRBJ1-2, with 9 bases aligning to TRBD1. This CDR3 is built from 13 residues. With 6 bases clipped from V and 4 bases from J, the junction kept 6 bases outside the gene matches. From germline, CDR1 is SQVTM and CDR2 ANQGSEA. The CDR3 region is CSVNTGGFYGYTF. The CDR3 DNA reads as TGCAGCGTCAACACAGGGGGCTTCTATGGCTACACCTTC.

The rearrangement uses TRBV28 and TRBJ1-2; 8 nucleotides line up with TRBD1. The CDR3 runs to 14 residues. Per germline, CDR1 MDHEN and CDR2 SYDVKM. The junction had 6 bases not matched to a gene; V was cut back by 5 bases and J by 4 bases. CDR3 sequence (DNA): TGTGCCAGCAGTGAGTCGGACAGGGCCTATGGCTACACCTTC. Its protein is CASSESDRAYGYTF.

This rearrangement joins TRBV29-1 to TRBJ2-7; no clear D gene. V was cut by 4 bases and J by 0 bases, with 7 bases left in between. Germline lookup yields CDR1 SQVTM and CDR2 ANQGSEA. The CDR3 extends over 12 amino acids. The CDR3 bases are TGCAGCGTTGCTGAGAGCTCCTACGAGCAGTACTTC. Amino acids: CSVAESSYEQYF.